These 26 T cell receptor beta chains came from one sample sequenced in a study of blood T cell repertoires in COVID-19. Only in-frame clones appear in the TCRdb table, and some are missing; sequencing was by immunoSEQ multiplex PCR. The data show around 28,000 clones, with about 85% seen just once and roughly a quarter held by the top ten. The sequenced material came from peripheral blood. These TCRs come from a human donor in a cohort sampled during active COVID-19.

This clone was counted a few times. The chain is built from TRBV4-1 and TRBJ2-7; 8 positions agree with TRBD2. V lost 4 bases to trimming and J lost 3 bases; unmatched junction nucleotides: 8. The V gene's germline CDR1 is MGHRA and CDR2 YSYEKL. The CDR3 length is 15 residues. The CDR3 region is CASSPGGAGRYEQYF. CDR3 nucleotide sequence: TGCGCCAGCAGCCCCGGGGGGGCAGGACGCTACGAGCAGTACTTC.

The chain carries TRBV7-8 and TRBJ2-3; D remains ambiguous. The CDR3 extends over 13 amino acids. From germline, CDR1 is SGHVS and CDR2 FQNEAQ. V was cut by 5 bases and J by 2 bases, with 8 bases left in between. DNA for the CDR3: TGTGCCAGCAGCCCCGAGCACACAGATACGCAGTATTTT. Translation gives CASSPEHTDTQYF.

This clone ranks as medium-sized. The chain combines TRBV4-2 with TRBJ1-2, with 7 positions matching TRBD1. With V trimmed by 2 bases and J by 8 bases, 11 bases remained unmatched. Germline assignment: CDR1 LGHNA and CDR2 YNFKEQ. The CDR3 length is 15 residues. CDR3 region: CASSQLDRALSGYTF. The CDR3 DNA sequence: TGTGCCAGCAGCCAATTAGACAGGGCGTTGAGCGGCTACACCTTC.

This clone was detected only once. This rearrangement joins TRBV2 to TRBJ2-7; unclear D gene. The CDR3 loop spans 13 amino acids. Trimming took 3 bases from V and 7 from J, leaving 13 bases between them. Germline values: CDR1 SNHLY, CDR2 FYNNEI. The CDR3 DNA sequence: TGTGCCAGCAGTGACTTCGAGAACTGGGAGCAGTACTTC. It codes for CASSDFENWEQYF. Supplemented by reference TRBV2 and TRBJ2-7, the full variable domain reads EPEVTQTPSHQVTQMGQEVILRCVPISNHLYFYWYRQILGQKVEFLVSFYNNEISEKSEIFDDQFSVERPDGSNFTLKIRSTKLEDSAMYFCASSDFENWEQYFGPGTRLTVT.

This chain connects TRBV4-2 to TRBJ2-7; D remains ambiguous. V lost 0 bases and J lost 6, with 9 bases in between. Germline-derived CDR1 and CDR2 are LGHNA and YNFKEQ. The CDR3 length is 13 residues. CDR3 sequence reads: CASSQDESLEQYF. In DNA form, the CDR3 reads TGTGCCAGCAGCCAAGATGAAAGCCTCGAGCAGTACTTC.

The CDR3 DNA sequence: TGTGCCAGCAGTTATGACAGCCTCTTTAGCACAGATACGCAGTATTTT. Translated, it gives CASSYDSLFSTDTQYF. The rearrangement uses TRBV2 and TRBJ2-3, with D tentatively TRBD1 (5 bases). This CDR3 has 16 residues. The ends were cut back, 5 bases at V and 0 bases at J, with 15 bases in the middle. CDR1 is SNHLY, CDR2 FYNNEI, per germline.

This clone has a handful of counts. V gene TRBV4-3 combines with J gene TRBJ2-7; 7 bases align to TRBD1. V shed 0 bases and J 3 bases; nucleotides not matched to a gene: 5. CDR1 and CDR2 from the germline V gene are LGHNA and YSLEER. The CDR3 covers 15 residues. The CDR3 protein is CASSQDRQGIYEQYF. The DNA of the CDR3 is TGCGCCAGCAGCCAAGATCGACAGGGCATCTACGAGCAGTACTTC.

The chain combines TRBV3-1 (or the pseudogene TRBV3-2) with TRBJ1-3, with 11 bases lining up with TRBD1. The trim removed 4 bases at V and 5 bases at J, leaving 10 bases unmatched. The germline CDR1 and CDR2 sequences are LGHDT and YNNKEL (reference sequence). This CDR3 has 17 residues. Here the CDR3 reads CASSRNPGQGERNTIYF. The CDR3 bases are TGTGCCAGCAGCCGTAACCCGGGACAGGGGGAGAGAAACACCATATATTTT.

J is TRBJ2-7 and V is TRBV12-5; TRBD2 is a possible D gene (5 bases). This CDR3 comprises 13 residues. Germline loops: CDR1 LGHNT, CDR2 FRNRAP. The germline V and J ends were trimmed by 7 bases and 4 bases, with 14 bases remaining between them. The CDR3: CASAGVIYYEQYF. CDR3 nucleotides: TGTGCTAGTGCCGGGGTAATCTATTACGAGCAGTACTTC.

This chain links TRBV28 with TRBJ1-5; a possible D gene is TRBD1 (5 bases). The CDR3 runs to 15 residues. V was pared by 2 bases and J by 2 bases, with 10 bases between. Germline V gene sequence: CDR1 MDHEN, CDR2 SYDVKM. CDR3 amino acids: CASSLGGDRNQPQHF. The CDR3 DNA reads as TGTGCCAGCAGTTTAGGAGGGGACCGCAATCAGCCCCAGCATTTT.

This chain uses TRBV7-6 with TRBJ2-7; a possible D gene is TRBD2 (5 bases). The germline CDR1 and CDR2 sequences are SGHVS and FNYEAQ. The V end lost 5 bases, the J end lost 2 bases, and 7 bases lay between the germline ends. This CDR3 is 12 amino acids long. CDR3 region: CASSLGAYEQYF. The CDR3 region has the DNA TGTGCCAGCAGCCTCGGGGCCTACGAGCAGTACTTC.

The rearrangement links TRBV7-2 to TRBJ1-3; D is undetermined. V was shortened by 3 bases and J by 0 bases, with 12 bases between the two germline ends. This CDR3 is built from 16 residues. Looked up from germline, CDR1 is SGHTA and CDR2 is FQGNSA. CDR3 DNA: TGTGCCAGCAGCTTTCAGGTTCTAAGCTCTGGAAACACCATATATTTT. As protein: CASSFQVLSSGNTIYF.

The chain has TRBV6-5 and TRBJ2-7, with D perhaps matching TRBD1 (6 bases). The CDR3 extends over 14 amino acids. The germline V gene encodes CDR1 MNHEY and CDR2 SVGAGI. Trimming cost V 4 bases and J 3 bases, with 13 bases left between them. In nucleotides, the CDR3 is TGTGCCAGCAGTTCTCGGGACACCTACTACGAGCAGTACTTC. Protein product: CASSSRDTYYEQYF.

The rearrangement uses TRBV28 and TRBJ2-7; the D gene is possibly TRBD2 (6 bases). Germline CDR1 and CDR2: MDHEN and SYDVKM. Trimming stripped 4 bases from V and 0 bases from J, with 13 bases between. The CDR3 spans 15 residues. The CDR3 protein is CASSSGDLLSYEQYF. The DNA for the CDR3 is TGTGCCAGCAGTTCGGGGGACCTTCTCTCCTACGAGCAGTACTTC.

The CDR3 here is CAWSVPGGASGNTIYF. DNA of the CDR3: TGTGCCTGGAGTGTACCCGGGGGAGCCTCTGGAAACACCATATATTTT. The V gene is TRBV30, the J gene TRBJ1-3, with D possibly matching TRBD1 (5 bases). Germline V gene sequence: CDR1 GTSNPN, CDR2 SVGIG (reference sequence). V was cut by 0 bases and J by 0 bases, with 12 bases left in between. The CDR3 extends over 16 amino acids.

The chain recombines TRBV29-1 with TRBJ2-3; TRBD1 is a possible D gene (6 bases). The CDR3 loop spans 12 amino acids. Germline values: CDR1 SQVTM, CDR2 ANQGSEA. V was trimmed by 2 bases and J by 3 bases, leaving 6 bases between them. The CDR3 bases are TGCAGCGTTGAAAGGGGGACAGATACGCAGTATTTT. Amino acid sequence: CSVERGTDTQYF.

J is TRBJ1-2 and V is TRBV30; D is undetermined. Trimming removed 5 bases at V and 3 bases at J, with 13 bases between. The germline CDR1 and CDR2 sequences are GTSNPN and SVGIG (reference sequence). There are 13 residues in the CDR3. The CDR3 region is CAWVPVDYYGYTF. DNA for the CDR3: TGTGCCTGGGTCCCCGTCGACTACTATGGCTACACCTTC.

The rearrangement uses TRBV5-4 and TRBJ2-1, with 7 bases identical to TRBD2. There are 14 residues in the CDR3. J was trimmed by 2 bases and V by 6 bases; bases with no gene match: 5. Looked up from germline, CDR1 is SGHNT and CDR2 is YYREEE (reference sequence). CDR3 protein: CASTPSGTYNEQFF. The CDR3 nucleotides are TGTGCCAGCACCCCTAGCGGTACCTACAATGAGCAGTTCTTC.

This CDR3 is CASSAEQGYEQYF. The CDR3 nucleotides read TGTGCCAGCAGCGCGGAACAGGGGTACGAGCAGTACTTC. The J gene is TRBJ2-7, the V gene TRBV7-2, with 7 bases lining up with TRBD1. J gave up 4 bases and V 5 bases, and 5 bases lay outside the gene matches. Germline-derived CDR1 and CDR2 are SGHTA and FQGNSA. The CDR3 is 13 residues long. Complete variable domain (other parts from reference TRBV7-2 and TRBJ2-7): GAGVSQSPSNKVTEKGKDVELRCDPISGHTALYWYRQSLGQGLEFLIYFQGNSAPDKSGLPSDRFSAERTGGSVSTLTIQRTQQEDSAVYLCASSAEQGYEQYFGPGTRLTVT.

The chain employs TRBV4-2 and TRBJ2-1; perhaps TRBD2 as D (6 bases). Trimming shortened V by 1 base and J by 7 bases, and 8 bases separated the two germline ends. Per germline, CDR1 LGHNA and CDR2 YNFKEQ. The CDR3 is made up of 13 amino acids. CDR3: CASSQGGVNEQFF. The CDR3 DNA reads TGTGCCAGCAGCCAAGGCGGGGTGAATGAGCAGTTCTTC.

This chain links TRBV19 with TRBJ2-7; 9 bases are a match to TRBD2. The CDR3 is 13 amino acids. In germline, CDR1 is LNHDA, CDR2 SQIVND (reference sequence). V lost 3 bases, J lost 5 bases, and 2 bases stayed unmatched. The CDR3 nucleotides are TGTGCCAGTAGTATGCGGGGGGGGGACGAGCAGTACTTC. It codes for CASSMRGGDEQYF.

V is TRBV7-2 and J is TRBJ2-2; 9 bases agree with TRBD2. This CDR3 contains 15 residues. J was trimmed by 6 bases and V by 5 bases; bases with no gene match: 7. The germline gives CDR1 SGHTA, CDR2 FQGNSA. CDR3 protein: CASSPRLAAAGELFF. Here the CDR3 DNA reads TGTGCCAGCAGCCCACGACTAGCGGCGGCCGGGGAGCTGTTTTTT. The variable domain in full, completed from reference TRBV7-2 and TRBJ2-2, reads GAGVSQSPSNKVTEKGKDVELRCDPISGHTALYWYRQSLGQGLEFLIYFQGNSAPDKSGLPSDRFSAERTGGSVSTLTIQRTQQEDSAVYLCASSPRLAAAGELFFGEGSRLTVL.

The chain employs TRBV6-4 and TRBJ2-6; 7 bases agree with TRBD2. The V gene's germline CDR1 is MRHNA and CDR2 SNTAGT. There are 15 residues in the CDR3. V gave up 3 bases and J gave up 4 bases; unmatched junction bases: 3. Here the CDR3 reads CASSEGGSGANVLTF. CDR3 bases: TGTGCCAGCAGTGAGGGAGGGAGCGGGGCCAACGTCCTGACTTTC.

The J gene is TRBJ2-5, the V gene TRBV7-2; a weak D match, TRBD1 (6 bases). The germline V and J ends were trimmed by 3 bases and 2 bases, with 10 bases remaining between them. This CDR3 region has 14 residues. CDR1 and CDR2 from the germline V gene are SGHTA and FQGNSA. CDR3 nucleotide sequence: TGTGCCAGCAGCTTGACAGGTTCTCAAGAGACCCAGTACTTC. Amino acids: CASSLTGSQETQYF.

The chain combines TRBV7-2 with TRBJ1-2; TRBD1 matches 7 bases. Unmatched junction bases numbered 6, after V lost 1 base and J lost 4 bases. The CDR3 covers 15 residues. Germline V gene data show CDR1 as SGHTA and CDR2 as FQGNSA. For the CDR3, the DNA is TGTGCCAGCAGCTTAGTGGGACAGCCGACCTATGGCTACACCTTC. It encodes CASSLVGQPTYGYTF.

The chain has TRBV7-6 and TRBJ2-7; possible D gene TRBD2, 6 bases. V dropped 1 base and J dropped 4 bases, with 17 bases sitting between them. Looked up from germline, CDR1 is SGHVS and CDR2 is FNYEAQ. The CDR3 runs to 16 residues. The CDR3 spells CASSLEAGQGFYEQYF. The CDR3 bases are TGTGCCAGCAGCTTAGAGGCGGGGCAGGGCTTTTACGAGCAGTACTTC.